These T cell receptor beta chains were read from a single sample in a study of Ad26.COV2.S vaccination and SARS-CoV-2 variants. Only in-frame clones appear in the TCRdb table, and some are missing; sequencing was by immunoSEQ multiplex PCR. The sample lists 300,000 to 350,000 clones; roughly 89% were seen once. The source was peripheral blood, collected in a trial of Ad26.COV2.S vaccine versus placebo. All receptors derive from a person between 18 and 60 years old who received the Ad26.COV2.S COVID-19 vaccine or a placebo. The conserved cysteine and the conserved F or W are not part of the CDR3 here. The order of the fields is V gene, D gene, J gene, CDR3 protein. D genes are given only for firm matches.

>TRBV20-1|NA|TRBJ2-7
SARDDYEQY
>TRBV27|TRBD1|TRBJ2-7
ASREGTGRIEEQY
>TRBV5-1|NA|TRBJ2-7
ASSSGEYEQY
>TRBV2|NA|TRBJ2-2
ASRMGSGGELF
>TRBV6-6|TRBD1|TRBJ2-7
ASSSSRTGWYEQY
>TRBV5-1|NA|TRBJ2-6
ASSPGQSRLSGANVLT
>TRBV7-8|NA|TRBJ2-7
ASSLRPSSYEQY
>TRBV28|NA|TRBJ1-1
ASSLPELVDTEAF
>TRBV4-1|NA|TRBJ1-4
ASSQDKGGAGEKLF
>TRBV6-5|NA|TRBJ2-2
ASTMSGKNTGELF
>TRBV7-2|NA|TRBJ1-1
ASSLDPQGTEAF
>TRBV13|NA|TRBJ2-7
ASSQTRPLGEQY
>TRBV7-9|NA|TRBJ1-6
ASSYERGNSPLH
>TRBV19|NA|TRBJ1-4
ASTPRSGENEKLF
>TRBV9|NA|TRBJ2-7
ASSVAGLDYEQY
>TRBV7-3|NA|TRBJ2-2
ASSLSGPGELF
>TRBV5-8|NA|TRBJ1-5
ASSLEGGGNQPQH
>TRBV4-2|TRBD2|TRBJ2-1
ASSHSLARNEQF
>TRBV6-5|NA|TRBJ2-7
ASSLDLDEQY
>TRBV6-2/TRBV6-3|NA|TRBJ1-2
ASSFKGTNYGYT
>TRBV3-1/TRBV3-2|TRBD1|TRBJ2-5
ASSQDLAGGREETQY
>TRBV18|NA|TRBJ1-1
ASSSTADTEAF
>TRBV5-1|NA|TRBJ2-2
ASSIGHDTGELF
>TRBV6-2/TRBV6-3|NA|TRBJ1-2
ASSYSGLGGYT
>TRBV19|TRBD1|TRBJ1-5
ASRPGQGSNQPQH
>TRBV9|TRBD1|TRBJ2-7
ASSPTTGSSYEQY
>TRBV19|NA|TRBJ1-1
ASRDDRRGTEAF
>TRBV27|TRBD1|TRBJ1-2
ASSPLTQGGGYT
>TRBV24-1|TRBD1|TRBJ2-3
ATSDPGTGEDTQY
>TRBV27|NA|TRBJ2-7
ASSRRQDYEQY
>TRBV5-4|TRBD2|TRBJ2-1
ASNPSTQRGASPYNEQF
>TRBV19|NA|TRBJ1-5
ASSPAGTRGGQPQH
>TRBV5-1|TRBD1|TRBJ2-1
ASSFGGTGNNEQF
>TRBV19|NA|TRBJ1-1
ASRPYMNTEAF
>TRBV19|NA|TRBJ1-5
ASSILFQPQH
>TRBV28|NA|TRBJ2-7
ASKAPVVYEQY
>TRBV28|TRBD1|TRBJ2-2
ASSPAGQGKTGELF
>TRBV4-1|TRBD2|TRBJ2-7
ASSQHNLAAEQY
>TRBV6-5|NA|TRBJ1-5
ASSMPGNQPQH
>TRBV5-1|NA|TRBJ2-7
ASSLEGGSYEQY
>TRBV19|NA|TRBJ1-5
ASSIARQYTNQPQH
>TRBV13|NA|TRBJ1-4
ASSRGAGGANEKLF
>TRBV6-1|NA|TRBJ1-5
ASSEAGGSNQPQH
>TRBV4-1|NA|TRBJ2-7
ASSQDHPERSYEQY
>TRBV24-1|NA|TRBJ2-7
ATSDPRGKRYYEQY